This T cell receptor (beta chain) was retrieved from a study of blood T cell repertoires in COVID-19. Profiling relied on immunoSEQ multiplex PCR, and the TCRdb table lists in-frame clones only, not all of them. The sample includes approximately 200,000 clones, 85% seen only once; the top ten take around a sixth. The V gene's germline CDR1 is ENHRY and CDR2 SYGVKD. Trimming took off 10 bases at V and 6 bases at J, with 16 bases between the two ends. This CDR3 contains 12 residues. Sequences were obtained from PBMCs or T cells enriched from blood (not recorded which). The sequence was obtained from a man aged 40-49 years who had recovered from COVID-19. The J gene is TRBJ2-7, the V gene TRBV10-3; no clear D. The DNA of the CDR3 is TGTGCCACTCATGGGTCCTCGGGCGAGCAGTACTTC. This gives the protein CATHGSSGEQYF.